The rows below give T cell receptor beta chains drawn from one sample of a study of persistence of HIV-infected CD4 T cells. No cognate antigen is known for these TCRs. Assay used: immunoSEQ multiplex PCR; TCRdb lists only in-frame clones, some missing. The table lists under 15,000 clones, approximately 71% of them singletons. Sequencing was performed on CD4+ T cells sorted from PBMCs after roughly 18-hour stimulation, taken from a patient who received antiretroviral therapy. The receptor source for this set is an adult man with HIV who was CMV-seropositive. The CDR3 runs from the conserved cysteine through the conserved F or W. The D gene is left open where the match is weak. Only part of the rows carry a size: once, few, many, or a class if the clone is expanded.

CDR3 DNA | CDR3 protein | V gene | clone size | D gene | J gene
TGTGCCAGCTCACCGCAGAAGAACACTGAAGCTTTCTTT | CASSPQKNTEAFF | TRBV18 | . | . | TRBJ1-1
TGCGCCAGCAGCACAGGACAGGGCTTTGAGGAAAAACTGTTTTTT | CASSTGQGFEEKLFF | TRBV5-1 | . | TRBD1 | TRBJ1-4
TGCGCCAGCAGTCAATCGGGCGGGGGTTGGCGATACGAGCAGTACTTC | CASSQSGGGWRYEQYF | TRBV23-1 | . | TRBD2 | TRBJ2-7
TGTGCCTGGAGTTATTCCGTTACCGGGACAGGGACAGATACGCAGTATTTT | CAWSYSVTGTGTDTQYF | TRBV30 | . | TRBD1 | TRBJ2-3
TGCAGTGCCCCGGGACCGAATGAGCAGTTCTTC | CSAPGPNEQFF | TRBV20-1 | . | . | TRBJ2-1
TGTGCCAGCAGTAACCCCCGGACAGGGGGCACAGATACGCAGTATTTT | CASSNPRTGGTDTQYF | TRBV6-2/TRBV6-3 | . | TRBD1 | TRBJ2-3
TGTGCCAGCAGCTTGCTCGGTACGAGGGGTGGCAAAAACATTCAGTACTTC | CASSLLGTRGGKNIQYF | TRBV27 | . | . | TRBJ2-4
TGTGCCAGCACCACAACCGCAACTAATGAAAAACTGTTTTTT | CASTTTATNEKLFF | TRBV27 | . | . | TRBJ1-4
TGTGCCAGCAGCTTGGGACAGATAGCGAACACCGGGGAGCTGTTTTTT | CASSLGQIANTGELFF | TRBV7-3 | . | TRBD1 | TRBJ2-2
TGTGCCAGCAGTGAAGGGGACAGGGTTTACGAGCAGTACTTC | CASSEGDRVYEQYF | TRBV2 | once | TRBD1 | TRBJ2-7
TGCGCCAGCAGTCAATACCAAGCCCAGGGTGATGAAAAACTGTTTTTT | CASSQYQAQGDEKLFF | TRBV23-1 | few | . | TRBJ1-4
TGTGCCAGCAGCCCGGGATCCGGCAGGAGTTACGAGCAGTACTTC | CASSPGSGRSYEQYF | TRBV6-5 | . | . | TRBJ2-7
TGTGCCAGTAGTCAAGGACTAGCGGGTCTAACAGATACGCAGTATTTT | CASSQGLAGLTDTQYF | TRBV19 | . | TRBD2 | TRBJ2-3
TGTGCCAGCAGTGAATATATTGGTGAGGGGGAAAAACTGTTTTTT | CASSEYIGEGEKLFF | TRBV25-1 | . | . | TRBJ1-4
TGTGCCAGCAGCCAAGTGTCAGGGGTAAACACCATATATTTT | CASSQVSGVNTIYF | TRBV3-1/TRBV3-2 | . | . | TRBJ1-3
TGCGCCAGCAGCCTGACTAGCGGAGGCACAGATACGCAGTATTTT | CASSLTSGGTDTQYF | TRBV5-1 | . | TRBD2 | TRBJ2-3
TGTGCCATCAGTGGGCCTGCCACCGGGGAGCTGTTTTTT | CAISGPATGELFF | TRBV10-3 | . | . | TRBJ2-2
TGTGCCAGCAGCGCGCGGGGGCCGAACACCGGGGAGCTGTTTTTT | CASSARGPNTGELFF | TRBV9 | once | . | TRBJ2-2
TGTGCCAGTAGTATAGGGCCCGAGGGCATTCAGTACTTC | CASSIGPEGIQYF | TRBV19 | once | . | TRBJ2-4
TGTGCCAGCAGTATCGAGACAGGGGGTACGCAGTATTTT | CASSIETGGTQYF | TRBV7-2 | . | TRBD1 | TRBJ2-3
TGTGCCAGTAGTATGTTCTCAGGGGCATTAAGCACCGGGGAGCTGTTTTTT | CASSMFSGALSTGELFF | TRBV19 | . | . | TRBJ2-2
TGTGCCAGCTCACCACCCGGCGGGAACCAGCAGTACTTC | CASSPPGGNQQYF | TRBV18 | . | . | TRBJ2-7
TGTGCCAGCAGCTTGTGGACAGTTGGTACCTACGAGCAGTACTTC | CASSLWTVGTYEQYF | TRBV5-4 | . | . | TRBJ2-7
TGTGCCAGCAGCTTCGACAGGGGGCTGAACACTGAAGCTTTCTTT | CASSFDRGLNTEAFF | TRBV5-5 | . | TRBD1 | TRBJ1-1
TGTGCCAGCAGCTTAAATCTACCCGGGAATCAGCCCCAGCATTTT | CASSLNLPGNQPQHF | TRBV7-3 | few | . | TRBJ1-5
TGTGCCAGCAGCCAAGGTCAGGGATTCCCCGGGGAGCTGTTTTTT | CASSQGQGFPGELFF | TRBV14 | . | . | TRBJ2-2
TGTGCCAGCAGTCAGGACACAGATACGCAGTATTTT | CASSQDTDTQYF | TRBV7-9 | once | . | TRBJ2-3
TGCGCCAGCAGTGTCAGGGATACGCAGTATTTT | CASSVRDTQYF | TRBV10-2 | once | . | TRBJ2-3
TGTGCCAGCAGTCTCGCTTATTTACTAGCAGGCGAGCAGTACTTC | CASSLAYLLAGEQYF | TRBV28 | . | . | TRBJ2-7
TGTGCCAGCAGCCAAAACAGGGGAACCAGCACAGATACGCAGTATTTT | CASSQNRGTSTDTQYF | TRBV14 | . | TRBD1 | TRBJ2-3
TGTGCCAGCAGTGAAGCGGGAAACAGGGCCAGAAACACCATATATTTT | CASSEAGNRARNTIYF | TRBV25-1 | . | . | TRBJ1-3
TGTGCCAGTAGCGTAGACAGGACTCCTACGAAGCAGTACTTC | CASSVDRTPTKQYF | TRBV19 | once | . | TRBJ2-7
TGTGCTAGTGGTAAGACTAGCGGGGGGAGTGATACGCAGTATTTT | CASGKTSGGSDTQYF | TRBV12-5 | once | TRBD2 | TRBJ2-3
TGTGCCAGCAGCTTAGAAAGGACAGGCGGCTACACCTTC | CASSLERTGGYTF | TRBV11-1 | . | TRBD1 | TRBJ1-2
TGTGCCAGCGCCAGGACGAAGGGTAATTCACCCCTCCACTTT | CASARTKGNSPLHF | TRBV28 | once | . | TRBJ1-6
TGTGCCAGCAGTCGACAGCTTTCACCCCTCCACTTT | CASSRQLSPLHF | TRBV12-3/TRBV12-4 | medium-sized | . | TRBJ1-6
TGCGCCAGCAGTGAGTCAAATGCCGGGGGGGAGCAGTACTTC | CASSESNAGGEQYF | TRBV10-1 | . | TRBD2 | TRBJ2-7
TGTGCCAGCAGCTTAAACCTCCAGGGGGCGTATGAGCAGTTCTTC | CASSLNLQGAYEQFF | TRBV7-3 | . | TRBD1 | TRBJ2-1
TGCGCCAGCAGCTCGGGCCCTGGCCAGTATAATTCACCCCTCCACTTT | CASSSGPGQYNSPLHF | TRBV5-1 | few | . | TRBJ1-6
TGTGCCAGCAGGGCGGGGGGGGCCGCCTACGAGCAGTACTTC | CASRAGGAAYEQYF | TRBV7-2 | . | TRBD2 | TRBJ2-7
TGTGCCAGCAGCAATCTCCCCCCCGGGGTGTCAGATACGCAGTATTTT | CASSNLPPGVSDTQYF | TRBV9 | . | . | TRBJ2-3
TGTGCCAGCAGGCGGACCGTAGGGAACACCGGGGAGCTGTTTTTT | CASRRTVGNTGELFF | TRBV6-5 | . | . | TRBJ2-2
TGTGCCAGCAGTTATGCAGGGAAGAGAATTGATCAGCCCCAGCATTTT | CASSYAGKRIDQPQHF | TRBV28 | . | . | TRBJ1-5
TGTGCCAGCAGCTTAGGGGGGCTCACCGGGGAGCTGTTTTTT | CASSLGGLTGELFF | TRBV7-2 | few | . | TRBJ2-2
TGCGCCAGCAGCCAAGATTGGTCTAGCGGGGGGGGTGAGCAGTTCTTC | CASSQDWSSGGGEQFF | TRBV4-1 | . | TRBD2 | TRBJ2-1